Listed here is a single T cell receptor (beta chain). Its antigen is not known. This sample was included in a study of CXCR3-negative and CXCR3-positive naive CD8 T cells. As for the study in general: Per library, roughly 1.5 +/- 0.3 million reads; some 140 million TRB reads overall.

The CDR3 totals 14 residues. Germline loops: CDR1 SGHRS, CDR2 YFSETQ. Overall study findings and caveats: Naive CXCR3-positive cells had TRB CDR3s more hydrophobic than those of CXCR3-negative naive cells. Both naive subsets had comparably high diversity; memory CD8+ cells much lower. Naive cells, whether CXCR3-negative or CXCR3-positive, had similar TRBV-TRBJ usage, while memory cells differed.

Libraries of TRB cDNA were made by 5' RACE and carried UMIs. TCRdb reworked the 5' RACE reads into one entry per CDR3 protein, no DNA. The sample data list around 160,000 distinct CDR3 sequences. This clonotype originated in a human donor in good health. Some clones in this sample may be carry-over from other donors' samples. The specimen sequenced was naive CXCR3+ CD8+ T cells from blood. The subset here: CD45RO-CCR7+CD27+CD95- naive CD8+ T cells expressing CXCR3 (TNR3+). The chain couples TRBV5-1 to TRBJ2-3; the TCRdb D gene call, TRBD1, has no DNA to confirm it. This CDR3 reads CASVPGGSADTQYF.